The TCR beta chain described here comes from a study of blood T cell repertoires in COVID-19. About the study: Samples came from the United States, Italy and Spain, spanning acute and convalescent COVID-19.

In the study's own analysis: Nucleated cell number was recorded as an estimate derived from reference gene primer amplification. Libraries were prepared by immunoSEQ multiplex PCR; TCRdb keeps only in-frame clonotypes and omits some of them. The V and J calls and clone size come from that table; D and trimming were worked out from the DNA. Altogether some 62,000 clones are present, roughly 85% being singletons, with the ten largest covering around 1.3%. Germline CDR1 and CDR2: SGHNT and YYREEE (reference sequence). The V gene end was trimmed by 4 bases and the J gene end by 12 bases; junction bases not matched to a gene: 13. This CDR3 has 15 residues.

The source is a woman older than 75 with acute or convalescent COVID-19. This chain uses TRBV5-4 with TRBJ1-6, with 7 bases aligning to TRBD1. The material sequenced was peripheral blood. The CDR3, as DNA: TGTGCCAGCAGCGATCCGGGACAGCCATTTGGACCCCTCCACTTT. Translation: CASSDPGQPFGPLHF.